Listed here is a single T cell receptor beta chain. The target antigen is unknown. At one of its ends the junction is not consistent with the germline gene, which may arise from a read error. Using RNA template, CDR3s of TCR alpha and beta were amplified with iRepertoire arm-PCR. Input was roughly 85-450 ng of tissue mRNA or PBMC total RNA. TCRdb re-called the multiplex PCR reads with MiXCR, one entry per CDR3 protein. The sample carries some 160,000 distinct CDR3 sequences, about 40% recorded once. Germline CDR1 reads MNHEY; CDR2 reads SVGAGI. The CDR3 extends over 17 amino acids. These data originate in a study of glioma-infiltrating T cells. General observations from the study: Gliomas, especially low-grade, showed above-expected tissue-blood divergence; non-neoplastic patients showed below. CDR3 overlap between tissue and blood was very small.

The chain has TRBV6-5 and TRBJ1-5; tentative D call: TRBD1 (5 bases). The specimen was glioma tissue, nonneoplastic brain tissue, or PBMCs (not recorded which). This clonotype was sampled from a human donor with low-grade glioma or glioblastoma, undergoing nonglioma brain surgery, or in good health (not recorded which). The CDR3 DNA is TGTGCCTGCAGTGAAAGGGGTGGGCCCGCTTCGAGTCAGCCCCAGCATTTT. Translated, it gives CACSERGGPASSQPQHF.